Included here is one T cell receptor (beta chain) sequence, with context. This specimen belongs to a study of blood T cell repertoires in COVID-19. For the study at large: The origin of the acute and convalescent COVID-19 samples was the United States, Italy and Spain. Sample material is recorded as cDNA or gDNA derived from T cells, B-cell-depleted T cells, or PBMCs.

This table comes from immunoSEQ multiplex PCR, and its TCRdb copy is limited to in-frame clones, with some not included. This table has more than 75,000 clones, more than 80% appearing once. There are 13 residues in the CDR3. Deletions cut 5 bases from V and 5 bases from J, with 12 bases between. The sample comprised peripheral blood. The TCR was taken from a human donor in a cohort sampled during active COVID-19. V usage is TRBV12-3 or TRBV12-4 and J usage is TRBJ1-1; D is possibly TRBD1 (5 bases). CDR3 in DNA: TGTGCCAGCAGTCAACGGGGGGGGACTGAAGCTTTCTTT. It translates to CASSQRGGTEAFF.